Each of the 7 T cell receptor beta chains below was sequenced from the same sample in a study of early T cells in non-severe SARS-CoV-2 infection. TCRdb independently ran MiXCR on the 5' RACE reads; one entry per CDR3 protein. This repertoire shows 45,000 to 65,000 distinct CDR3 sequences, about 10% found once; its top ten account for about 13%. What was sequenced was whole blood. The receptor source for this set is an adult who was a healthcare worker with PCR-confirmed SARS-CoV-2 infection or an uninfected control (not recorded which).

This clonotype occurred many times. The chain joins TRBV6-2 or TRBV6-3 to TRBJ2-7, with 11 bases lining up with TRBD1. CDR1 is MNHEY and CDR2 is SVGEGT in the germline V gene. With 2 bases clipped from V and 2 bases from J, the junction kept 5 bases outside the gene matches. The CDR3 is 16 amino acids. The CDR3 sequence: CASSYPRDRGTYEQYF. Written as DNA, the CDR3 is TGTGCCAGCAGTTACCCACGGGACAGGGGGACCTACGAGCAGTACTTC.

The table lists this clonotype with many counts. This chain connects TRBV29-1 to TRBJ2-3, with D tentatively TRBD2 (5 bases). From germline, CDR1 is SQVTM and CDR2 ANQGSEA. V lost 3 bases and J lost 6, with 10 bases in between. This CDR3 region has 12 residues. In DNA form, the CDR3 reads TGCAGCGTTGAGGAGGACGGCGATACGCAGTATTTT. This translates into CSVEEDGDTQYF.

The V call is TRBV27, the J call TRBJ2-3; D may be TRBD2 (5 bases). Germline CDR1 reads MNHEY; CDR2 reads SMNVEV (reference sequence). The CDR3 spans 12 residues. The germline V and J ends were trimmed by 7 bases and 5 bases, with 10 bases remaining between them. CDR3 DNA sequence: TGTGCCAGCATGACCGGAGGAGATACGCAGTATTTT. It translates to CASMTGGDTQYF.

This clonotype has at least ten counts. The genes are TRBV27 and TRBJ1-5; TRBD1 agrees at 7 bases. The germline V gene has CDR1 MNHEY and CDR2 SMNVEV (reference sequence). The V gene end was trimmed by 6 bases and the J gene end by 5 bases; junction bases not matched to a gene: 7. The CDR3 has 14 amino acids. The CDR3 is CASSPQGTHQPQHF. CDR3 nucleotide sequence: TGTGCCAGCAGCCCACAGGGGACCCATCAGCCCCAGCATTTT.

The chain uses TRBV9 and TRBJ2-3; D not resolved. V dropped 0 bases and J dropped 3 bases, with 2 bases sitting between them. The germline V gene encodes CDR1 SGDLS and CDR2 YYNGEE. CDR3 length: 12 residues. The CDR3 reads CASSVVTDTQYF. DNA for the CDR3: TGTGCCAGCAGCGTAGTAACAGATACGCAGTATTTT.

This clonotype was counted at least ten times. The chain has TRBV19 and TRBJ2-1; D gene ambiguous. The CDR3 covers 11 residues. Between the trimmed V and J ends, which lost 3 bases and 6 bases, there was a span of 3 bases. CDR1 and CDR2 from the germline V gene are LNHDA and SQIVND (reference sequence). As DNA, the CDR3 is TGTGCCAGTAGTATCCGCAATGAGCAGTTCTTC. It codes for CASSIRNEQFF.

This clonotype was seen many times. The V gene is TRBV7-9, the J gene TRBJ2-1, with TRBD2 identical over 10 bases. From germline, CDR1 is SEHNR and CDR2 FQNEAQ (reference sequence). The J segment lost 8 bases and the V segment lost 2 bases, leaving 18 bases of the junction unmatched. There are 19 residues in the CDR3. The CDR3 DNA reads TGTGCCAGCAGCTTACGCGAGCCTGTACTAGCGGGAAGGGGTCATGAGCAGTTCTTC. As protein: CASSLREPVLAGRGHEQFF.